This record looks at one T cell receptor (beta chain) sequence and its context. What it recognizes is unknown. The V gene end was trimmed by 1 base and the J gene end by 1 base; junction bases not matched to a gene: 6. The CDR3 loop spans 16 amino acids. Germline CDR1 DFQATT, CDR2 SNEGSKA (reference sequence). The source of the sample is a study of blood T cells in healthy people across ages. Overall study results and limits: Strong correlation existed between TCR beta diversity and naive T cell percentage.

A second PCR, run for about 7 to 11 cycles, used a sample-barcoded 5' primer plus a J-beta primer mix. All samples yielded 2.5 million or more CDR3-containing paired-end reads. TCRdb re-derived calls from the 5' RACE reads in MiXCR, one entry per CDR3 protein. The sample yields approximately 730,000 distinct CDR3 sequences, about 55% seen once. The clonotype comes from a man older than 75 in good health. The chain is built from TRBV20-1 and TRBJ1-2, with 10 bases identical to TRBD1. Source material: blood. CDR3 in amino acids: CSARGGTGDLNYGYTF. The CDR3 DNA follows: TGCAGTGCTAGAGGCGGGACAGGGGATCTTAACTATGGCTACACCTTC.